Shown below are 14 T cell receptor beta chains from a single sample sequenced in a study of patients and donors after allogeneic stem cell transplantation. TCRdb reprocessed the RT-PCR reads via MiXCR and lists one record per CDR3 protein. Of some 200,000 distinct CDR3 sequences detected, 41% appear once; the ten largest clones hold 25% to 35%. The sample comprised blood, either unsorted or a sorted T cell fraction (not recorded which). These receptors came from a human donor who was either an allogeneic HSCT recipient or a stem cell or donor lymphocyte infusion donor (not recorded which). It is not recorded whose cells these are; they may come from a transplant donor.

This clonotype showed up just a few times. This sequence joins TRBV15 and TRBJ1-5; D is uncertain. Germline lookup yields CDR1 LNHNV and CDR2 YYDKDF (reference sequence). Trimming shortened V by 5 bases and J by 3 bases, and 5 bases separated the two germline ends. The CDR3 contains 12 residues. The CDR3 nucleotides are TGTGCCACCAGCCAAGACAATCAGCCCCAGCATTTT. This encodes CATSQDNQPQHF.

This chain connects TRBV11-2 to TRBJ1-6; D not resolved. In germline, CDR1 is SGHAT, CDR2 FQNNGV. Deletions cut 4 bases from V and 14 bases from J, with 15 bases between. CDR3 length equals 13 residues. CDR3 coding DNA: TGTGCCAGCAGCTCCCCGCCGGGCCCATCCCTCCACTTT. As protein: CASSSPPGPSLHF.

The CDR3 loop is CASSGLAGGYEQYF. CDR3 DNA sequence: TGTGCCAGCAGCGGACTAGCGGGAGGCTACGAGCAGTACTTC. The chain is built from TRBV12-3 or TRBV12-4 and TRBJ2-7; 14 bases align to TRBD2. Trimming at V came to 6 bases and at J to 3 bases, leaving 1 base not matched to a gene. This CDR3 is 14 amino acids long.

The V and J genes are TRBV30 and TRBJ2-1; 15 bases fit TRBD2. The V gene's germline CDR1 is GTSNPN and CDR2 SVGIG (reference sequence). V shed 5 bases, J shed 2 bases, and the junction held 7 bases outside the gene matches. CDR3 length: 17 residues. The CDR3 here is CAWGGLAGGSTYNEQFF. The CDR3 DNA reads as TGTGCCTGGGGGGGACTAGCGGGAGGTTCTACCTACAATGAGCAGTTCTTC. Supplemented by reference TRBV30 and TRBJ2-1, the full variable domain reads SQTIHQWPATLVQPVGSPLSLECTVEGTSNPNLYWYRQAAGRGLQLLFYSVGIGQISSEVPQNLSASRPQDRQFILSSKKLLLSDSGFYLCAWGGLAGGSTYNEQFFGPGTRLTVL.

A few counts support this clonotype. The chain recombines TRBV27 with TRBJ2-1, with D unclear. Between the trimmed V and J ends, which lost 4 bases and 13 bases, there was a span of 14 bases. Per germline, CDR1 MNHEY and CDR2 SMNVEV (reference sequence). This CDR3 is 12 amino acids long. The CDR3 DNA reads as TGTGCCAGCAGTTCAGCTCGGATGGTACAGTTCTTC. As protein: CASSSARMVQFF.

This clonotype was seen only a few times. The V and J genes are TRBV6-5 and TRBJ2-1; 14 nucleotides match TRBD2. The CDR3 is made up of 18 amino acids. Germline V CDR1 and CDR2: MNHEY, SVGAGI. After removal of 8 bases from V and 8 bases from J, the junction contained 17 bases not matched to a gene. The CDR3 protein is CASRPGLAGALGADEQFF. DNA for the CDR3: TGTGCCAGCCGCCCGGGACTAGCGGGAGCTTTGGGTGCGGATGAGCAGTTCTTC.

The chain carries TRBV30 and TRBJ1-2; D is ambiguous. The CDR3 is made up of 16 amino acids. Trimming cost V 0 bases and J 0 bases, with 14 bases left between them. Looked up from germline, CDR1 is GTSNPN and CDR2 is SVGIG (reference sequence). The CDR3 nucleotides read TGTGCCTGGAGTGTATGGGGAGGCCATACTAACTATGGCTACACCTTC. Its protein is CAWSVWGGHTNYGYTF.

This chain links TRBV6-5 with TRBJ1-6, with no clear D. The CDR3 is 16 amino acids. Germline values: CDR1 MNHEY, CDR2 SVGAGI. V was clipped by 0 bases and J by 7 bases, with 13 bases between them. The CDR3 DNA is TGTGCCAGCAGTTACTCGATCGGGATTGGGAATTCACCCCTCCACTTT. Its translation is CASSYSIGIGNSPLHF.

J is TRBJ1-2 and V is TRBV15; no firm D call. V lost 0 bases and J 3 bases, leaving 11 bases between the germline ends. This CDR3 has 15 residues. Germline-derived CDR1 and CDR2 are LNHNV and YYDKDF (reference sequence). The CDR3 reads CATSRDTDGDYGYTF. The CDR3 bases are TGTGCCACCAGCAGAGATACGGACGGAGACTATGGCTACACCTTC.

The table lists this clonotype with a few counts. The chain links TRBV7-2 to TRBJ1-2; TRBD1 might be the D (6 bases). Germline assignment: CDR1 SGHTA and CDR2 FQGNSA. The V end was cut by 1 base, the J end by 7 bases, with 10 bases between. The CDR3 sequence is 13 residues long. The CDR3 is CASSLGTAFGYTF. The CDR3 DNA follows: TGTGCCAGCAGCTTAGGGACAGCTTTTGGCTACACCTTC. The whole variable domain, filled in from reference TRBV7-2 and TRBJ1-2, reads GAGVSQSPSNKVTEKGKDVELRCDPISGHTALYWYRQSLGQGLEFLIYFQGNSAPDKSGLPSDRFSAERTGGSVSTLTIQRTQQEDSAVYLCASSLGTAFGYTFGSGTRLTVV.

This clonotype was seen only once. The chain combines TRBV7-2 with TRBJ1-5, with D possibly matching TRBD1 (5 bases). The V gene's germline CDR1 is SGHTA and CDR2 FQGNSA. The CDR3 is made up of 15 amino acids. Trimming cost V 2 bases and J 6 bases, with 14 bases left between them. CDR3 loop: CASSLSGRETQPQHF. The CDR3 nucleotides are TGTGCCAGCAGCTTAAGCGGCAGGGAGACTCAGCCCCAGCATTTT.

This clonotype was observed a few times. V gene TRBV6-5 combines with J gene TRBJ2-7; weak D call: TRBD2 (6 bases). Germline V gene sequence: CDR1 MNHEY, CDR2 SVGAGI. V lost 5 bases, J lost 2 bases, and 16 bases lay in between. This CDR3 spans 15 amino acids. The CDR3 spells CASSPGEPHAYEQYF. In DNA form, the CDR3 reads TGTGCCAGCAGTCCGGGGGAACCGCACGCCTACGAGCAGTACTTC.

The rearrangement uses TRBV29-1 and TRBJ2-2; D possibly uses TRBD1 or TRBD2 (5 bases each). This CDR3 contains 15 residues. Germline values: CDR1 SQVTM, CDR2 ANQGSEA. The V end was cut by 3 bases, the J end by 8 bases, with 19 bases between. CDR3 protein: CSVDEGLTGEGELFF. The CDR3 DNA sequence: TGCAGCGTTGACGAGGGGCTCACTGGAGAGGGGGAGCTGTTTTTT.

The CDR3 DNA reads as TGTGCCGTTCCGACTGGACCACGCACAGATACGCAGTATTTT. It specifies CAVPTGPRTDTQYF. The chain has TRBV12-3 or TRBV12-4 and TRBJ2-3, with D uncertain. This CDR3 spans 14 amino acids. V shed 11 bases and J shed 1 base, with 16 bases lying between them.